This passage covers 3 T cell receptor beta chains from one sample sequenced in a study of graft-versus-host responses after intestinal transplantation listed by TCRdb under 2021. These receptors have no known antigen. The library came from the immunoSEQ multiplex PCR assay. The clones in this table, taken by TCRdb from immuneACCESS, are in-frame only. Not every clone is retained; where verified, under half of the shortfall comes from an unresolved V gene, and the cause of the rest is unknown. In this sample the table shows over 55,000 clones, around 91% of which occur a single time. In total, the top ten clones hold 1.3% of the sample. What this sample's time point label stands for: cells obtained before transplantation from donor or recipient. The specimen comprised unstimulated CD8+ T cells sorted from spleen or lymph node cells, sampled before intestinal transplant. Receptor source: a human donor who received an intestinal transplant.

The chain couples TRBV7-6 to TRBJ2-1, with 10 bases identical to TRBD2. CDR3 size: 12 residues. With 5 bases clipped from V and 9 bases from J, the junction kept 1 base outside the gene matches. The germline gives CDR1 SGHVS, CDR2 FNYEAQ. In DNA form, the CDR3 reads TGTGCCAGCAGCGCTAGCGGGGGTGAGCAGTTCTTC. Its translation is CASSASGGEQFF.

The rearrangement uses TRBV4-1 and TRBJ2-1; TRBD1 matches at 8 bases. V lost 4 bases, J lost 4 bases, and 21 bases stayed unmatched. The germline V gene encodes CDR1 MGHRA and CDR2 YSYEKL. The CDR3 has 20 amino acids. This CDR3 reads CASSRPRWTGIIFGYNEQFF. DNA for the CDR3: TGCGCCAGCAGCCGGCCACGATGGACAGGGATTATATTCGGTTACAATGAGCAGTTCTTC.

The chain has TRBV4-1 and TRBJ1-6; D ambiguous. V was clipped by 1 base and J by 10 bases, with 5 bases between them. CDR1 MGHRA and CDR2 YSYEKL come from the germline V gene. The CDR3 loop spans 12 amino acids. CDR3: CASSQGGSPLHF. Here the CDR3 DNA reads TGCGCCAGCAGCCAAGGCGGATCACCCCTCCACTTT.